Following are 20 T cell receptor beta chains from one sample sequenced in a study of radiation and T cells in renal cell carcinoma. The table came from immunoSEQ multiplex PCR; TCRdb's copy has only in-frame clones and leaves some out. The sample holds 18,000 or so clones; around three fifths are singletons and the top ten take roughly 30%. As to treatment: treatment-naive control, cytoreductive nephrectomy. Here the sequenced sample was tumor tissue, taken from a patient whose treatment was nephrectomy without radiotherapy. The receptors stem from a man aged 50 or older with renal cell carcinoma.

The CDR3 nucleotides are TGTGCCAGCCTAGTAGCGAACACCGGGGAGCTGTTTTTT. Translation gives CASLVANTGELFF. V is TRBV28 and J is TRBJ2-2; no definite D call. This CDR3 is built from 13 residues. CDR1 is MDHEN, CDR2 SYDVKM, per germline. Trimming left V 8 bases short and J 0 bases short, with 7 bases between. The full variable domain, its missing parts supplied by reference TRBV28 and TRBJ2-2, is DVKVTQSSRYLVKRTGEKVFLECVQDMDHENMFWYRQDPGLGLRLIYFSYDVKMKEKGDIPEGYSVSREKKERFSLILESASTNQTSMYLCASLVANTGELFFGEGSRLTVL.

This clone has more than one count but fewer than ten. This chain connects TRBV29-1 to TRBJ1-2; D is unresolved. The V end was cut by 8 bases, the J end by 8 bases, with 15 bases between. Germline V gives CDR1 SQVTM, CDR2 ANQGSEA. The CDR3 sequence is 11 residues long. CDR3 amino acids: CSSESAIGYTF. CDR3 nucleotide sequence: TGCAGCTCTGAATCGGCTATCGGCTACACCTTC.

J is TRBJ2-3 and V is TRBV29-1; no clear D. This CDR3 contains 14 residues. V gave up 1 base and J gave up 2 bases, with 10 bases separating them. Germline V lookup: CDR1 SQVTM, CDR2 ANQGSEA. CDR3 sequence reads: CSVEVGRATDTQYF. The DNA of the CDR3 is TGCAGCGTTGAAGTCGGACGTGCCACAGATACGCAGTATTTT.

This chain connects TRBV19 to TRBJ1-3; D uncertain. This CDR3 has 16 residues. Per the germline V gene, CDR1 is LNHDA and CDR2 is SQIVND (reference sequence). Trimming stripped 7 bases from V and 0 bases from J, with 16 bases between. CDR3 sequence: CASKVLRGDSGNTIYF. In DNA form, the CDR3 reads TGTGCCAGTAAAGTCCTTCGTGGGGACTCTGGAAACACCATATATTTT.

CDR3: CASRKQEHNYGYTF. The CDR3 DNA is TGTGCCAGTAGGAAACAGGAACATAACTATGGCTACACCTTC. The rearrangement uses TRBV19 and TRBJ1-2, with D perhaps TRBD1 (5 bases). The CDR3 runs 14 residues. Trimming pared 6 bases from V and 1 base from J, leaving 12 bases between. The germline V gene encodes CDR1 LNHDA and CDR2 SQIVND (reference sequence).

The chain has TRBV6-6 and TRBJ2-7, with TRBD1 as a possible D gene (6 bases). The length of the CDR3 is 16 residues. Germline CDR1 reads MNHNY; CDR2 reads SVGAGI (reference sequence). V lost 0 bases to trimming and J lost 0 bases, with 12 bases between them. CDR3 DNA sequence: TGTGCCAGCAGTTACTCGAGGGGGTCTAGCTCCTACGAGCAGTACTTC. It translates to CASSYSRGSSSYEQYF.

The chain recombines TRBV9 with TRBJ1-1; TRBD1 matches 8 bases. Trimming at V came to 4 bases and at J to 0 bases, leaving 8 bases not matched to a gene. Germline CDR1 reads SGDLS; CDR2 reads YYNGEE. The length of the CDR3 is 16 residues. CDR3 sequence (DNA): TGTGCCAGCAGCCCCCAGGACAGGGTGGTGAACACTGAAGCTTTCTTT. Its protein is CASSPQDRVVNTEAFF.

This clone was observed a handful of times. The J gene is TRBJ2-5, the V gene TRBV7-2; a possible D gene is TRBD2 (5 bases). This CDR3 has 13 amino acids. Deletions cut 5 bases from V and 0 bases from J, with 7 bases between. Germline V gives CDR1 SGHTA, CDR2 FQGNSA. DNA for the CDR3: TGTGCCAGCAGCCGGGGATACCAAGAGACCCAGTACTTC. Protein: CASSRGYQETQYF.

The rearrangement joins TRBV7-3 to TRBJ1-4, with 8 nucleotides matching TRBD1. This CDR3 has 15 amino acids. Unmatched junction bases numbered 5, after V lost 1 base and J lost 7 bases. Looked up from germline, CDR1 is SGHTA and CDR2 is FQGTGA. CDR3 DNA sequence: TGTGCCAGCAGCTTAAGCGGACAGGGCGGTGAAAAACTGTTTTTT. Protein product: CASSLSGQGGEKLFF.

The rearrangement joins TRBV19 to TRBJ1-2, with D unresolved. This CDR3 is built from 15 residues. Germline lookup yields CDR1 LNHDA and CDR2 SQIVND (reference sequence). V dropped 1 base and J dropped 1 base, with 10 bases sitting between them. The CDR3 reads CASSIGGNRNYGYTF. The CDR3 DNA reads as TGTGCCAGTAGTATAGGCGGCAACCGTAACTATGGCTACACCTTC.

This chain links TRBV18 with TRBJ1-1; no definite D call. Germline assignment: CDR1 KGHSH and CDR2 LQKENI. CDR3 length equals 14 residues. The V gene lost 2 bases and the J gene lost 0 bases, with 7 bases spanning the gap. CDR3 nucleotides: TGTGCCAGCTCACCAATCAGGATGAACACTGAAGCTTTCTTT. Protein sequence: CASSPIRMNTEAFF.

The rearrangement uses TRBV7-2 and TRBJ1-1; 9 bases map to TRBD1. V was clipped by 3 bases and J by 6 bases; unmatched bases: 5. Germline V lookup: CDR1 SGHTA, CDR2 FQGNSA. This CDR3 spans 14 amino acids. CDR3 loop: CASSLTGQGSEAFF. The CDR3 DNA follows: TGTGCCAGCAGCTTGACCGGACAGGGGTCTGAAGCTTTCTTT.

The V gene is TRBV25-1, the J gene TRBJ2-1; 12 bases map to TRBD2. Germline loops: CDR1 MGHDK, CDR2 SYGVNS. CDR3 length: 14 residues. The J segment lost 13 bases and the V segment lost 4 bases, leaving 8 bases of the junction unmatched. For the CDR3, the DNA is TGTGCCAGCAGTGGTCTAGCGGGAGGGCCCCGCCAGTTCTTC. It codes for CASSGLAGGPRQFF.

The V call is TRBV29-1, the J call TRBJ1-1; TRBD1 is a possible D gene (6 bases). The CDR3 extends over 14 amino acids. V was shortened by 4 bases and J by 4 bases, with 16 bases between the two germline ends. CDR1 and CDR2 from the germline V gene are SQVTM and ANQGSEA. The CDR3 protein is CSVARTVALTEAFF. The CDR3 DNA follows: TGCAGCGTTGCCCGGACAGTCGCACTCACTGAAGCTTTCTTT.

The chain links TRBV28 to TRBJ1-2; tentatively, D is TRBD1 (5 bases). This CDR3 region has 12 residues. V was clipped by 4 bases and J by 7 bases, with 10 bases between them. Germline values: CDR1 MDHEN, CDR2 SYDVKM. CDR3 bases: TGTGCCAGCAGTTCGAGGGGCCGTGGCTACACCTTC. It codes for CASSSRGRGYTF.

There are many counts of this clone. The CDR3 DNA reads as TGTGCCAGCAGCCATTCCTACGGGTTTGAAAAACTGTTTTTT. Translated, it gives CASSHSYGFEKLFF. V is TRBV21-1 and J is TRBJ1-4. TRBV21-1 counts as a pseudogene. This CDR3 has 14 amino acids.

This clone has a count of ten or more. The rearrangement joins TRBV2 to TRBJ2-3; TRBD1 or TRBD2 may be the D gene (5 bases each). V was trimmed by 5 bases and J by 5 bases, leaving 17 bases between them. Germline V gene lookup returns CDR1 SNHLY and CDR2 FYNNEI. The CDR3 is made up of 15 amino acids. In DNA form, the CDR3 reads TGTGCCAGCAGTCCCAGAGGGGTCGAGCTAGATACGCAGTATTTT. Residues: CASSPRGVELDTQYF.

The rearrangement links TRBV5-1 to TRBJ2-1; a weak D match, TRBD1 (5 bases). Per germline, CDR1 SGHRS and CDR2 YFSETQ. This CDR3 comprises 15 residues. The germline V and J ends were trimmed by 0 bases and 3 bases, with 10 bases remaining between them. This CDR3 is CASSLVAGNYNEQFF. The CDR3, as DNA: TGCGCCAGCAGCTTGGTCGCAGGGAACTACAATGAGCAGTTCTTC.

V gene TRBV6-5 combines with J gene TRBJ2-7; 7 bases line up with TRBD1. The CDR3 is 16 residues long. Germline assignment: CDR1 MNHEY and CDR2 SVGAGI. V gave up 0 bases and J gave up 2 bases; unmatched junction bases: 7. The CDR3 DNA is TGTGCCAGCAGTTACTCAGGGGGCGTCGGCGCCTACGAGCAGTACTTC. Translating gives CASSYSGGVGAYEQYF.

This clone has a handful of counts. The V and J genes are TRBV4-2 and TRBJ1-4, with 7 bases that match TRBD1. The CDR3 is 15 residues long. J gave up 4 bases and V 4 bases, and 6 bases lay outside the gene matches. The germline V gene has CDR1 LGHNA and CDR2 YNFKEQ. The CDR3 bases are TGTGCCAGCAGCCGCACAGGGGACGGTAATGAAAAACTGTTTTTT. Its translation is CASSRTGDGNEKLFF.